This record concerns one TCR beta chain sequence. Its target antigen remains unknown. Within one base of it there is no much larger clone, and no base qualities were kept. This entry is derived from a study of shared clonotypes between healthy human individuals (dated by TCRdb to about 2020). Notes on the research overall: A couple of women and a few men aged 18 to 49 years were included in the cohort. For each donor, three plates each were used for CD4 naive and CD4 memory, two plates were used for CD8 naive, and one plate was used for CD8 memory. To increase sequencing depth and limit assay-specific biases, different laboratories used diverse techniques to prepare libraries and sequence TCR repertoires. Between about 0.85 and 9.5 billion PBMCs per donor were obtained by leukapheresis. To estimate repertoire size and how much clonotypes are shared between individuals, the study performed deep sequencing of blood TCR repertoires from about 5 healthy adults.

CD8 naive samples consisted of CD45RO-negative cells that were positively selected for CCR7, yielding a CD45RA+CCR7+ population without TemRA cells. The donors were healthy, HIV-negative adults who had no recently reported acute infections or vaccinations. Every donor was a Caucasian adult living in Nashville, Tennessee, USA. Blood was obtained by leukapheresis, after which PBMCs were separated by Ficoll-Histopaque density gradient centrifugation and cryopreserved in liquid nitrogen vapor phase. Analytical flow cytometry was used to check the purity and quantity of every magnetically sorted T cell population. Each sorted fraction had its genomic DNA isolated and then quantified by UV absorbance on a Nanodrop 2000c. Results the study describes overall, beyond this receptor: Even with the large sequencing depth, rarefaction of the sorted-subset datasets indicated that sequencing was incomplete. Across a handful of donors, around 5% of naive CD4, approximately 3.6% of naive CD8, 2% to 2.5% of memory CD4, and 0.4% of memory CD8 clonotypes were shared. Naive subsets generally had larger estimated clonotype richness than memory subsets. Based on pairwise subsampling, the degree of clonotype sharing among donors was expected to be affected by sequencing depth. Sampling was restricted to blood, and TCR repertoires in tissues likely differ from the TCR repertoires found in blood. Because the study included only a small number of donors, the genetic and exposure-history diversity represented was limited. Compared with non-shared clonotypes, clonotypes shared by all four sorted-subset donors had higher generation probabilities.

Using the deep immunoSEQ assay, multiplex PCR amplified TCR CDR3 regions from genomic DNA. Extracted genomic DNA from each cell subset was distributed evenly across all wells of several immunoSEQ 96-well plates, and each plate was treated as a replicate. Each replicate PCR for sorted subsets received roughly 0.2 ug genomic DNA, equal to 28,000 or so T cell genomes. The purified libraries were quantified using a Qubit 3.0 fluorometer, sized with a Bioanalyzer 2100, and then quantified again using the KAPA Library Quantification kit. Every immunoSEQ 96-well plate was sequenced on a separate single-read 150-cycle Illumina NextSeq 550 flow cell. The authors processed their data as follows. Because the immunoSEQ output held only junctional sequences and lacked quality scores, the filtering could not match the filtering applied to full-length reads. To assign V/J genes and CDR3, sequences were annotated against IMGT germline references using PyIR, a Python wrapper for IgBLAST v1.9. Reads with weak V/J assignments (E-value above 1e-6), missing CDR3, stop codons, out-of-frame junctions, or ambiguous translated residues were removed. V3J clonotypes were defined as sequences sharing an identical inferred V gene, J gene, and CDR3 amino acid sequence. Percentage overlap between repertoires was calculated by dividing the number of shared unique clonotypes by the size of the smaller repertoire. Repertoire richness was assessed with RTK rarefaction, the Chao1 estimator, and Recon v2.1 estimates of unobserved clonotypes. For all TCRbeta clonotypes obtained by the gDNA method from a few donors, generation probabilities were computed with OLGA. This immuneACCESS table, as held by TCRdb, lists in-frame sequences with V and J called but not all clones. Of the missing ones, under half trace to an unresolved V gene in checked studies; the others have no known cause. The V and J calls and clone size come from that table; D and trimming were worked out from the DNA. For this sample there are some 2,100,000 clones; roughly 91% appear just once. 1.5% to 2% of the sample lies in the top ten.

Sequenced material: naive CD8+ T cells from PBMCs. This specimen's cell subset or site label, per the study, means: CD45RA+CCR7+. The TCR comes from a man aged 18 to 35 in good health. Some clones in this sample may be carry-over from other donors' samples.

The CDR3: CASTRSDLVAFF. The nucleotide sequence is TGTGCCAGTACCCGATCGGACTTAGTCGCTTTCTTT. The V and J segments used are TRBV19 and TRBJ1-1; the D gene lacks a confident call. From a lookup of the germline V gene (reference sequence), CDR1 and CDR2 are LNHDA and SQIVND. V was cut back by 7 bases and J by 11 bases, leaving a gap of 17 bases between them. Including cysteine and phenylalanine, the CDR3 has 12 amino acids. The CDR3 DNA has 36 bases and is translated from base 1.